This is a list of T cell receptor beta chains from one sample in a study of blood T cell repertoires in COVID-19. Assay: immunoSEQ multiplex PCR; the TCRdb copy retains only in-frame clones and omits some. Of 300,000 to 350,000 clones in the sample, 90% are singletons; the top ten hold approximately 0.98%. Material for sequencing was peripheral blood. These receptors were obtained from a woman between 40 and 55 years old with COVID-19, enrolled during active disease. The CDR3 runs from the conserved cysteine through the conserved F or W. The D gene is left open where the match is weak. Clone size is stated in some rows and not others, as once, few, many or a class when expanded.

TRBD1 | - | TRBJ1-4 | TRBV5-8 | CASSSRDRGYEKLFF | TGTGCCAGCAGTTCTAGGGACAGGGGCTATGAAAAACTGTTTTTT
TRBD1 | - | TRBJ1-2 | TRBV27 | CASSLVRGHGYTF | TGTGCCAGCAGTTTAGTCAGGGGGCATGGCTACACCTTC
- | - | TRBJ1-1 | TRBV18 | CASSLNQASTEAFF | TGTGCCAGCTCACTAAATCAGGCCTCGACTGAAGCTTTCTTT
- | - | TRBJ1-2 | TRBV7-8 | CASSLGGLLSGYTF | TGTGCCAGCAGCTTAGGGGGCCTTCTCAGTGGCTACACCTTC
- | - | TRBJ2-6 | TRBV10-3 | CAISARRAGANVLTF | TGTGCCATCAGTGCACGGAGGGCTGGGGCCAACGTCCTGACTTTC
TRBD2 | - | TRBJ2-7 | TRBV11-3 | CASSLAGGVPYEQYF | TGTGCCAGCAGCTTAGCGGGAGGGGTTCCCTACGAGCAGTACTTC
- | - | TRBJ2-7 | TRBV27 | CASSLDVSGFSYEQYF | TGTGCCAGCAGTTTAGATGTGTCGGGTTTTTCCTACGAGCAGTACTTC
TRBD1 | - | TRBJ2-7 | TRBV5-4 | CASSLAGTGDYEQYF | TGTGCCAGCAGCTTGGCTGGGACAGGGGACTACGAGCAGTACTTC
TRBD1 | - | TRBJ1-6 | TRBV6-5 | CASSPRQGPNSPLHF | TGTGCCAGCAGCCCACGACAGGGCCCAAATTCACCCCTCCACTTT
TRBD1 | - | TRBJ2-1 | TRBV27 | CASSSGRGSSEQFF | TGTGCCAGCAGTTCGGGCAGGGGGTCTAGTGAGCAGTTCTTC
TRBD2 | - | TRBJ2-1 | TRBV2 | CASTEAPTSALEQFF | TGTGCCAGCACCGAAGCCCCGACTAGCGCCCTCGAGCAGTTCTTC
- | - | TRBJ2-7 | TRBV3-1/TRBV3-2 | CASSQDLLGGEQYF | TGTGCCAGCAGCCAAGACTTACTAGGTGGCGAGCAGTACTTC
- | - | TRBJ1-1 | TRBV10-2 | CASSEYLLRAAEAFF | TGCGCCAGCAGTGAGTACTTATTGCGGGCGGCTGAAGCTTTCTTT
TRBD1 | - | TRBJ2-5 | TRBV7-2 | CASSLGPGGAQETQYF | TGTGCCAGCAGCTTAGGGCCAGGGGGCGCCCAAGAGACCCAGTACTTC
- | - | TRBJ1-1 | TRBV4-2 | CASSQEQAGVLRGTEAFF | TGTGCCAGCAGCCAAGAGCAAGCAGGGGTTTTACGAGGCACTGAAGCTTTCTTT
TRBD1 | - | TRBJ1-6 | TRBV5-1 | CASSLGQGANSPLHF | TGCGCCAGCAGCTTGGGACAGGGGGCAAATTCACCCCTCCACTTT
- | - | TRBJ2-3 | TRBV28 | CATLGKSRGPDTQYF | TGTGCCACCTTGGGGAAGAGCAGGGGACCAGATACGCAGTATTTT
- | few | TRBJ1-5 | TRBV28 | CASCQTRARRNQPQHF | TGTGCCAGCTGCCAGACTAGGGCTCGACGGAATCAGCCCCAGCATTTT
- | - | TRBJ1-3 | TRBV5-4 | CASSLRQASGNTIYF | TGTGCCAGCAGCTTAAGACAGGCATCGGGAAACACCATATATTTT